Shown below are 4 T cell receptor beta chains from a single sample sequenced in a study of T cell changes during pregnancy in multiple sclerosis. Assay: immunoSEQ multiplex PCR; the TCRdb copy retains only in-frame clones and omits some. The data show about 89,000 clones, with 90% to 95% seen just once and 1.5% to 2% held by the top ten. The source material was peripheral blood, sampled after pregnancy. The receptors derive from a female donor in good health, enrolled as a control in a pregnancy study.

The genes are TRBV5-6 and TRBJ2-7, with a tentative D call TRBD2 (7 bases). This CDR3 spans 16 amino acids. The ends were cut back, 4 bases at V and 0 bases at J, with 17 bases in the middle. The germline V gene encodes CDR1 SGHDT and CDR2 YYEEEE. CDR3 nucleotide sequence: TGTGCCAGCAGCCCTCATCGGGGGGCTAGCTCCTACGAGCAGTACTTC. Amino acids: CASSPHRGASSYEQYF.

This chain links TRBV5-5 with TRBJ1-2; D is possibly TRBD1 (5 bases). CDR1 is SGHKS and CDR2 is YYEKEE in the germline V gene (reference sequence). V was shortened by 5 bases and J by 5 bases, with 19 bases between the two germline ends. This CDR3 has 15 amino acids. The CDR3: CASRPLGGEGYGYTF. The CDR3 nucleotides read TGTGCCAGCAGACCCCTGGGGGGAGAGGGGTATGGCTACACCTTC.

The V call is TRBV5-1, the J call TRBJ2-2; D is perhaps TRBD1 (7 bases). Trimming left V 4 bases short and J 4 bases short, with 17 bases between. CDR1 and CDR2 from the germline V gene are SGHRS and YFSETQ. This CDR3 is 16 amino acids long. The chain's CDR3 is CASSQDRDFSTGELFF. DNA for the CDR3: TGCGCCAGCAGCCAAGACAGGGACTTTAGCACCGGGGAGCTGTTTTTT.

The chain combines TRBV28 with TRBJ1-2, with 7 bases that match TRBD1. The CDR3 consists of 16 residues. Germline lookup yields CDR1 MDHEN and CDR2 SYDVKM. V lost 6 bases to trimming and J lost 0 bases; unmatched junction nucleotides: 10. CDR3 loop: CASSSQGSPTNYGYTF. CDR3 nucleotide sequence: TGTGCCAGCAGCTCACAGGGGTCCCCTACTAACTATGGCTACACCTTC.